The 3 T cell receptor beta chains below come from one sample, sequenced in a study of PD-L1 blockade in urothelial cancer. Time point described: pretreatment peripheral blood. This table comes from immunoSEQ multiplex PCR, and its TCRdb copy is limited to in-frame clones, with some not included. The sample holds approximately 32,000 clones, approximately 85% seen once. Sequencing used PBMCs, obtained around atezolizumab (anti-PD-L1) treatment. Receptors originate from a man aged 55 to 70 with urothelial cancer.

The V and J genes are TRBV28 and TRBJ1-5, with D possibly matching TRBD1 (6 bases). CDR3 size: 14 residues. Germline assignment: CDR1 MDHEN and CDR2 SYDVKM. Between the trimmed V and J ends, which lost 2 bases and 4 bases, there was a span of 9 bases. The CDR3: CASSLRQVNQPQHF. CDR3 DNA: TGTGCCAGCAGTTTAAGACAGGTTAATCAGCCCCAGCATTTT.

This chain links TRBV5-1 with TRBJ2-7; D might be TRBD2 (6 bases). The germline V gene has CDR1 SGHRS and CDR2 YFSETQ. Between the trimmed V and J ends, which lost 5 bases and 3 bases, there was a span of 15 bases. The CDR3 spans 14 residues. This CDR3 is CASSQTGDSYEQYF. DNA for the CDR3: TGCGCCAGCAGTCAGACGGGAGACAGCTACGAGCAGTACTTC.

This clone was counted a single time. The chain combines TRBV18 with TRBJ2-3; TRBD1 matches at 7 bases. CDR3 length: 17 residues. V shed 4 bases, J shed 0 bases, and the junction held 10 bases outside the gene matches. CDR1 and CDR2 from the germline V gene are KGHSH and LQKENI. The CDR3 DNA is TGTGCCAGCTCACGACGACAGGGTTTTACTAGCACAGATACGCAGTATTTT. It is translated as CASSRRQGFTSTDTQYF.